This T cell receptor (beta chain) was observed in a study of Graves' ophthalmopathy and Graves' hyperthyroidism. Study at large: Peripheral blood was collected at initial diagnosis, before any treatment.

This clonotype appeared once. Antigen specificity is unknown. General study points: A 13-signature model separated ophthalmopathy from stable hyperthyroidism, roughly 86% sensitivity, around 78% specificity. Blood also carried most expanded thyroid clonotypes exceeding 0.001 frequency.

About 10 ml of fresh blood yielded the PBMCs by density gradient. The CDR3 length is 15 residues. Looked up from germline, CDR1 is LGHNA and CDR2 is YSLEER. Deletions cut 0 bases from V and 0 bases from J, with 8 bases between. As the template, RNA transcripts were used to amplify TCR beta CDR3 regions. The first round was an RT-PCR with HTBI primers, and the second round was a multiplex PCR. MiXCR was run by TCRdb on the multiplex PCR reads, yielding one entry per CDR3 protein. The sample holds about 400,000 distinct CDR3 sequences, about 16% seen once. Material for sequencing was peripheral blood. The gene calls are TRBV4-3 and TRBJ1-1, with unresolved D. The source of this sequence is a woman aged 18-29 years with Graves' ophthalmopathy. The DNA for the CDR3 is TGCGCCAGCAGCCAAGATGAGGGTATGAACACTGAAGCTTTCTTT. Translating it yields CASSQDEGMNTEAFF.